The rows below give T cell receptor beta chains drawn from one sample of a study of regulatory T cells in long-lasting Graves disease. TCRdb itself ran the multiplex PCR reads through MiXCR, one entry per CDR3 protein. The table has 250,000 to 400,000 distinct CDR3 sequences, 15% to 20% seen once. The sequencing here drew on peripheral blood mononuclear cells (PBMCs), taken at new diagnosis, from a patient treated with antithyroid drugs. These receptors all come from a female donor with Graves disease. Each CDR3 is given with its conserved first and last residue. Fields, in order: V gene, clone size, J gene, D gene, CDR3 protein, CDR3 DNA. The D gene is left open where the match is weak. The listing skips clone size in some rows; elsewhere it reads once, few, many or a size class.

V: TRBV5-1
size: many
J: TRBJ2-5
D: .
CDR3: CASSLGVSEETQYF
DNA: TGCGCCAGCAGCTTGGGGGTCTCGGAAGAGACCCAGTACTTC

V: TRBV12-3/TRBV12-4
size: many
J: TRBJ1-1
D: TRBD1
CDR3: CASSPPRDRVEAFF
DNA: TGTGCCAGCAGTCCACCCCGGGACAGGGTTGAAGCTTTCTTT

V: TRBV12-3/TRBV12-4
size: .
J: TRBJ2-7
D: TRBD2
CDR3: CASKPGLAGREQYF
DNA: TGTGCCAGCAAACCGGGACTAGCGGGACGGGAGCAGTACTTC

V: TRBV7-9
size: many
J: TRBJ2-7
D: .
CDR3: CASSSRDRLYEQYF
DNA: TGTGCCAGCAGCTCCCGAGACAGACTTTACGAGCAGTACTTC

V: TRBV6-2/TRBV6-3
size: many
J: TRBJ2-7
D: .
CDR3: CASSYLPDEYEQYF
DNA: TGTGCCAGCAGTTACCTACCCGATGAATACGAGCAGTACTTC

V: TRBV4-1
size: .
J: TRBJ2-1
D: TRBD2
CDR3: CASSQSPSSTSGRANEQFF
DNA: TGCGCCAGCAGCCAATCTCCGTCCTCCACTAGCGGGAGGGCAAATGAGCAGTTCTTC

V: TRBV12-3/TRBV12-4
size: many
J: TRBJ1-2
D: .
CDR3: CASSTQGLRGYTF
DNA: TGTGCCAGCAGTACTCAGGGTCTTCGTGGCTACACCTTC

V: TRBV2
size: .
J: TRBJ1-5
D: TRBD1
CDR3: CASSYGQGTEQPQHF
DNA: TGTGCCAGCAGCTATGGACAGGGGACGGAGCAGCCCCAGCATTTT

V: TRBV18
size: many
J: TRBJ1-1
D: .
CDR3: CASSGGTNTEAFF
DNA: TGTGCCAGCAGCGGGGGGACGAACACTGAAGCTTTCTTT

V: TRBV12-3/TRBV12-4
size: many
J: TRBJ2-1
D: .
CDR3: CASSLGTPPHEQFF
DNA: TGTGCCAGCAGTTTGGGGACTCCCCCCCATGAGCAGTTCTTC

V: TRBV29-1
size: many
J: TRBJ2-1
D: .
CDR3: CSVEGDGGTSYNEQFF
DNA: TGCAGCGTTGAAGGAGATGGGGGGACTTCCTACAATGAGCAGTTCTTC

V: TRBV14
size: .
J: TRBJ1-2
D: .
CDR3: CASSHTSYGYTF
DNA: TGTGCCAGCAGCCATACGTCCTATGGCTACACCTTC

V: TRBV9
size: .
J: TRBJ2-2
D: .
CDR3: CASSVEWTRRSGELFF
DNA: TGTGCCAGCAGCGTAGAGTGGACCCGGAGGTCCGGGGAGCTGTTTTTT

V: TRBV20-1
size: many
J: TRBJ2-1
D: .
CDR3: CSALPVQGGSYNEQFF
DNA: TGCAGTGCCTTGCCGGTACAGGGTGGCTCCTACAATGAGCAGTTCTTC

V: TRBV5-4
size: many
J: TRBJ2-3
D: .
CDR3: CASSSIPLGTEFTDTQYF
DNA: TGTGCCAGCAGCTCAATACCCCTCGGGACGGAATTCACAGATACGCAGTATTTT

V: TRBV28
size: many
J: TRBJ1-5
D: .
CDR3: CASIPSWGGFNQPQHF
DNA: TGTGCCAGCATCCCGTCCTGGGGGGGGTTCAATCAGCCCCAGCATTTT

V: TRBV27
size: many
J: TRBJ2-5
D: .
CDR3: CASSLSKYQETQYF
DNA: TGTGCCAGCAGTTTATCGAAGTACCAAGAGACCCAGTACTTC

V: TRBV6-5
size: many
J: TRBJ1-5
D: .
CDR3: CASSYVAINQPQHF
DNA: TGTGCCAGCAGTTACGTCGCGATAAATCAGCCCCAGCATTTT

V: TRBV30
size: many
J: TRBJ2-7
D: .
CDR3: CAWNGGGVPYEQYF
DNA: TGTGCCTGGAATGGCGGGGGCGTACCCTACGAGCAGTACTTC

V: TRBV5-4
size: .
J: TRBJ2-1
D: .
CDR3: CASSTNSGEEGNEQFF
DNA: TGTGCCAGCAGCACCAACTCAGGGGAAGAAGGCAATGAGCAGTTCTTC

V: TRBV11-2
size: many
J: TRBJ2-7
D: .
CDR3: CASSFRGWGLHYEQYF
DNA: TGTGCCAGCAGCTTTCGGGGATGGGGCCTACACTACGAGCAGTACTTC

V: TRBV9
size: many
J: TRBJ1-6
D: .
CDR3: CASSVANNSPLHF
DNA: TGTGCCAGCAGCGTAGCCAACAATTCACCCCTCCACTTT

V: TRBV5-1
size: many
J: TRBJ2-5
D: TRBD2
CDR3: CASSLAGGDTETQYF
DNA: TGCGCCAGCAGCTTGGCGGGAGGGGATACGGAGACCCAGTACTTC

V: TRBV5-5
size: many
J: TRBJ1-4
D: TRBD1
CDR3: CASSLTDRVDEKLFF
DNA: TGTGCCAGCAGCTTGACGGACAGGGTCGACGAAAAACTGTTTTTT

V: TRBV10-3
size: many
J: TRBJ2-2
D: TRBD1
CDR3: CAISHDGTGGTGELFF
DNA: TGTGCCATCAGCCACGATGGGACAGGGGGTACCGGGGAGCTGTTTTTT

V: TRBV27
size: many
J: TRBJ2-2
D: .
CDR3: CASRRPGAGELFF
DNA: TGTGCCAGTCGGCGACCGGGGGCCGGGGAGCTGTTTTTT

V: TRBV5-1
size: many
J: TRBJ2-3
D: .
CDR3: CASSRIGGRTDTQYF
DNA: TGCGCCAGCAGCCGAATTGGAGGACGCACAGATACGCAGTATTTT

V: TRBV5-1
size: .
J: TRBJ2-2
D: TRBD2
CDR3: CASSQVAGGPSGELFF
DNA: TGTGCCAGCAGCCAAGTAGCGGGAGGGCCCTCCGGGGAGCTGTTTTTT

V: TRBV5-6
size: .
J: TRBJ2-7
D: .
CDR3: CASSPGDGYEQYF
DNA: TGTGCCAGCAGCCCGGGGGATGGCTACGAGCAGTACTTC

V: TRBV11-2
size: many
J: TRBJ1-1
D: .
CDR3: CASSSPLLNVEAFF
DNA: TGTGCCAGCAGCTCGCCGCTCTTGAACGTGGAAGCTTTCTTT

V: TRBV27
size: few
J: TRBJ1-1
D: .
CDR3: CASSIYPNTEAFF
DNA: TGTGCCAGCAGTATATACCCGAACACTGAAGCTTTCTTT

V: TRBV20-1
size: .
J: TRBJ2-3
D: .
CDR3: CSAGGTSTDTQYF
DNA: TGCAGTGCTGGAGGGACAAGCACAGATACGCAGTATTTT

V: TRBV29-1
size: .
J: TRBJ2-5
D: .
CDR3: CSVGVTGSIETQYF
DNA: TGCAGCGTTGGGGTCACAGGGAGTATAGAGACCCAGTACTTC

V: TRBV9
size: few
J: TRBJ1-2
D: .
CDR3: CASSVEGDYGYTF
DNA: TGTGCCAGCAGCGTGGAGGGCGACTATGGCTACACCTTC

V: TRBV2
size: .
J: TRBJ1-2
D: .
CDR3: CASSLRDVGRGYTF
DNA: TGTGCCAGCAGTCTTCGTGACGTAGGTCGTGGCTACACCTTC

V: TRBV7-9
size: many
J: TRBJ1-2
D: .
CDR3: CAGWTDEYGYTF
DNA: TGTGCCGGATGGACGGATGAATATGGCTACACCTTC

V: TRBV11-2
size: many
J: TRBJ2-3
D: .
CDR3: CASSPQLGDTQYF
DNA: TGTGCCAGCAGCCCCCAGCTGGGGGATACGCAGTATTTT

V: TRBV19
size: many
J: TRBJ2-3
D: TRBD2
CDR3: CASSKSGTGDTQYF
DNA: TGTGCCAGTAGTAAAAGCGGGACGGGAGATACGCAGTATTTT

V: TRBV27
size: many
J: TRBJ2-3
D: TRBD2
CDR3: CASSLRGTSGRATDTQYF
DNA: TGTGCCAGCAGTTTAAGGGGGACTAGCGGGAGGGCCACAGATACGCAGTATTTT

V: TRBV15
size: .
J: TRBJ1-5
D: .
CDR3: CATSRGSGGKGNQPQHF
DNA: TGTGCCACCAGCAGAGGGAGTGGGGGTAAGGGCAATCAGCCCCAGCATTTT

V: TRBV5-1
size: many
J: TRBJ1-4
D: .
CDR3: CASSLERAEYSEKLFF
DNA: TGCGCCAGCAGCTTGGAAAGGGCGGAGTATAGTGAAAAACTGTTTTTT

V: TRBV5-1
size: many
J: TRBJ2-1
D: .
CDR3: CASSLGPSRPEEQFF
DNA: TGCGCCAGCAGCTTGGGCCCTTCGCGACCGGAGGAGCAGTTCTTC

V: TRBV6-1
size: many
J: TRBJ2-5
D: .
CDR3: CASSESAVQETQYF
DNA: TGTGCCAGCAGTGAGTCGGCAGTCCAAGAGACCCAGTACTTC

V: TRBV11-3
size: few
J: TRBJ1-4
D: .
CDR3: CASSPRVAGQGEKLFF
DNA: TGTGCCAGCAGCCCACGCGTCGCGGGGCAAGGTGAAAAACTGTTTTTT

V: TRBV20-1
size: many
J: TRBJ1-6
D: .
CDR3: CSARLPRGNSPLHF
DNA: TGCAGTGCTAGACTCCCCCGGGGGAACTCACCCCTCCACTTT

V: TRBV18
size: few
J: TRBJ1-5
D: .
CDR3: CASSPIRAADSNQPQHF
DNA: TGTGCCAGCTCACCCATCAGGGCGGCCGATAGCAATCAGCCCCAGCATTTT